This is a list of T cell receptor beta chains from one sample in a study of Graves' ophthalmopathy and Graves' hyperthyroidism. TCRdb called the multiplex PCR reads again in MiXCR, with one record for every CDR3 protein. The sample has hundreds of thousands of distinct CDR3 sequences, more than 20% seen once; the top ten hold roughly 3.2%. Sequenced: peripheral blood. All receptors come from a woman under 30 with stable Graves' hyperthyroidism. Each CDR3 is given with its conserved first and last residue. The order of the fields is D gene, J gene, clone size, V gene, CDR3 DNA, CDR3 protein. The D gene is left open where the match is weak. Not all rows give a size; the values are once, few, many and, for expanded clones, a class.

NA TRBJ2-7 many TRBV13 TGTGCCAGCAGCTTGGAGGGAGTGACCTCCTACGAGCAGTACTTC CASSLEGVTSYEQYF
NA TRBJ1-5 NA TRBV27 TGTGCCAGCAGTTTATGGGGGTTACAGGTGGGGGATCAGCCCCAGCATTTT CASSLWGLQVGDQPQHF
NA TRBJ1-2 many TRBV28 TGTGCCAGCAGTTTACTCCCCGGGGAGGAGGCCTATGGCTACACCTTC CASSLLPGEEAYGYTF
TRBD2 TRBJ2-2 NA TRBV4-1 TGCGCCAGCAGCCCTAGCGGGAGCCTAAACACCGGGGAGCTGTTTTTT CASSPSGSLNTGELFF
NA TRBJ1-1 many TRBV11-3 TGTGCCAGCAGCTTAAATAGGATGAACACTGAAGCTTTCTTT CASSLNRMNTEAFF
NA TRBJ2-2 NA TRBV2 TGTGCCAGCCAACAGGGTTACGACACCGGGGAGCTGTTTTTT CASQQGYDTGELFF
NA TRBJ2-7 NA TRBV6-1 TGTGCCAGCACACCCCCGACACCTTACGAGCAGTACTTC CASTPPTPYEQYF
TRBD1 TRBJ1-3 NA TRBV28 TGTGCCAGCAGTCCGAGGACAGGGGGCTTTGGAAACACCATATATTTT CASSPRTGGFGNTIYF
NA TRBJ1-2 many TRBV12-3/TRBV12-4 TGTGCCAGCAGTCCACCGGGCAGCTATGGCTACACCTTC CASSPPGSYGYTF
TRBD2 TRBJ2-4 many TRBV15 TGTGCCACCAGCAGACTTAGCGGGAGGGAGAAAAACATTCAGTACTTC CATSRLSGREKNIQYF
TRBD1 TRBJ2-2 many TRBV24-1 TGTGCCACCAGTGATCCGGGGCAGGGGGCGACCGGGGAGCTGTTTTTT CATSDPGQGATGELFF
NA TRBJ2-7 many TRBV7-8 TGTGCCAGCAGCTTAGCGAAGCGGGACAGCCAGTACTTC CASSLAKRDSQYF
NA TRBJ1-1 NA TRBV12-3/TRBV12-4 TGTGCCAGCAGTTCACAGAGGAACACTGAAGCTTTCTTT CASSSQRNTEAFF